The 24 T cell receptor beta chains in this list originate from one sample, sequenced in a study of blood T cell repertoires in COVID-19. Only in-frame clones appear in the TCRdb table, and some are missing; sequencing was by immunoSEQ multiplex PCR. The repertoire holds roughly 160,000 clones, with under 85% as singletons. The source material was peripheral blood. The receptors here all came from a man of 80 years or more with COVID-19, enrolled during active disease.

V and J are TRBV19 and TRBJ1-3; D remains unclear. Trimming took 3 bases from V and 0 from J, leaving 9 bases between them. The CDR3 has 15 amino acids. Germline lookup yields CDR1 LNHDA and CDR2 SQIVND (reference sequence). This chain's CDR3 is CASSIPVTSGNTIYF. The CDR3 DNA reads TGTGCCAGTAGTATCCCAGTTACCTCTGGAAACACCATATATTTT.

The chain uses TRBV28 and TRBJ2-3, with 9 bases matching TRBD1. This CDR3 is 13 amino acids long. Germline CDR1 and CDR2: MDHEN and SYDVKM. After removal of 2 bases from V and 9 bases from J, the junction contained 3 bases not matched to a gene. Here the CDR3 DNA reads TGTGCCAGCAGTTTACAGGGACAGGGCACGCAGTATTTT. Translation: CASSLQGQGTQYF.

The rearrangement joins TRBV2 to TRBJ2-5, with D hard to call. This CDR3 has 14 residues. CDR1 SNHLY and CDR2 FYNNEI come from the germline V gene. V gave up 1 base and J gave up 3 bases, with 9 bases separating them. CDR3 residues: CASSEGLVKETQYF. The CDR3 coding sequence is TGTGCCAGCAGTGAAGGGCTAGTCAAAGAGACCCAGTACTTC.

This clone was detected only once. This chain links TRBV6-1 with TRBJ1-4; tentative D call: TRBD1 (5 bases). The ends were cut back, 0 bases at V and 5 bases at J, with 10 bases in the middle. The CDR3 runs to 15 residues. Germline V CDR1 and CDR2: MNHNS, SASEGT. The CDR3 DNA follows: TGTGCCAGCAGTGAAGCGACGGGGGGGAATGAAAAACTGTTTTTT. Translating gives CASSEATGGNEKLFF.

V gene TRBV7-2 combines with J gene TRBJ1-1; 7 bases match TRBD1. The CDR3 is 14 residues long. The germline CDR1 and CDR2 sequences are SGHTA and FQGNSA. V lost 6 bases and J lost 5; bases outside the gene matches: 9. CDR3 protein: CASSSQGGRTEAFF. The CDR3 DNA is TGTGCCAGCAGTTCCCAGGGGGGACGAACTGAAGCTTTCTTT.

This clone came up once. The rearrangement links TRBV2 to TRBJ1-2; 8 nucleotides line up with TRBD1. CDR3 length equals 14 residues. Germline CDR1 is SNHLY and CDR2 is FYNNEI. The V segment lost 6 bases and the J segment 4 bases; nucleotides outside the gene matches: 7. For the CDR3, the DNA is TGTGCCAGCAGGCCGTCGACAGGGGCCTATGGCTACACCTTC. It translates to CASRPSTGAYGYTF.

CDR3: CASSSRTGGGYTF. In nucleotides, the CDR3 is TGCGCCAGCAGCTCGCGGACAGGGGGCGGCTACACCTTC. The V call is TRBV5-1, the J call TRBJ1-2, with 11 bases fitting TRBD1. Germline V lookup: CDR1 SGHRS, CDR2 YFSETQ. With V trimmed by 3 bases and J by 8 bases, 3 bases remained unmatched. The CDR3 has 13 residues. The entire variable domain, with the rest obtained from reference TRBV5-1 and TRBJ1-2, is as follows: KAGVTQTPRYLIKTRGQQVTLSCSPISGHRSVSWYQQTPGQGLQFLFEYFSETQRNKGNFPGRFSGRQFSNSRSEMNVSTLELGDSALYLCASSSRTGGGYTFGSGTRLTVV.

This clone was observed a few times. This chain uses TRBV6-1 with TRBJ2-1; D is unclear. This CDR3 contains 13 residues. Trimming removed 3 bases at V and 8 bases at J, with 11 bases between. The germline V gene has CDR1 MNHNS and CDR2 SASEGT. This CDR3 reads CASSEGYGDEQFF. The CDR3 nucleotides read TGTGCCAGCAGTGAGGGTTATGGAGATGAGCAGTTCTTC.

V gene TRBV6-5 combines with J gene TRBJ1-1; 7 nucleotides match TRBD1. The V and J ends lost 5 bases and 5 bases, in that order; junction bases with no gene match: 8. The V gene's germline CDR1 is MNHEY and CDR2 SVGAGI. The CDR3 sequence is 14 residues long. The CDR3 DNA is TGTGCCAGCAGTCCTGACAGGGCGAGGACTGAAGCTTTCTTT. As protein: CASSPDRARTEAFF.

V gene TRBV5-1 combines with J gene TRBJ2-7, with 7 positions matching TRBD1. The CDR3 is 15 residues long. Germline CDR1 reads SGHRS; CDR2 reads YFSETQ. V shed 3 bases and J 0 bases; nucleotides not matched to a gene: 6. CDR3 sequence reads: CASSSGTANSYEQYF. CDR3 in DNA: TGCGCCAGCAGCTCCGGGACAGCGAACTCCTACGAGCAGTACTTC. Combining the CDR3 with reference TRBV5-1 and TRBJ2-7 gives the whole variable domain KAGVTQTPRYLIKTRGQQVTLSCSPISGHRSVSWYQQTPGQGLQFLFEYFSETQRNKGNFPGRFSGRQFSNSRSEMNVSTLELGDSALYLCASSSGTANSYEQYFGPGTRLTVT.

The V and J genes are TRBV10-3 and TRBJ2-2; D remains ambiguous. The V end lost 4 bases, the J end lost 0 bases, and 9 bases lay between the germline ends. The V gene's germline CDR1 is ENHRY and CDR2 SYGVKD. CDR3 size: 15 residues. CDR3 amino acids: CAISVFSANTGELFF. The DNA of the CDR3 is TGTGCCATCAGTGTATTTTCAGCGAACACCGGGGAGCTGTTTTTT.

The chain recombines TRBV11-3 with TRBJ2-3; D not resolved. With 3 bases removed from V and 0 bases from J, the gap between germline ends came to 7 bases. Germline CDR1 reads SGHNT; CDR2 reads YENEEA. CDR3 length equals 14 residues. The CDR3 spells CASSLESSTDTQYF. DNA for the CDR3: TGTGCCAGCAGCTTGGAGAGTAGCACAGATACGCAGTATTTT. Full variable domain (rest looked up from reference TRBV11-3 and TRBJ2-3): EAGVVQSPRYKIIEKKQPVAFWCNPISGHNTLYWYLQNLGQGPELLIRYENEEAVDDSQLPKDRFSAERLKGVDSTLKIQPAELGDSAVYLCASSLESSTDTQYFGPGTRLTVL.

The chain links TRBV5-6 to TRBJ1-3; D uncertain. V was clipped by 2 bases and J by 0 bases, with 9 bases between them. The germline CDR1 and CDR2 sequences are SGHDT and YYEEEE. The CDR3 contains 15 residues. CDR3 sequence: CASSLLHSSGNTIYF. The CDR3 region has the DNA TGTGCCAGCAGCTTATTGCATAGCTCTGGAAACACCATATATTTT.

The chain links TRBV11-3 to TRBJ1-3; possible D gene TRBD1, 6 bases. From germline, CDR1 is SGHNT and CDR2 YENEEA. The CDR3 has 15 amino acids. The V and J ends lost 3 bases and 1 base respectively, with 10 bases between them. The DNA of the CDR3 is TGTGCCAGCAGCTTGGGCACAGGGTCTGGAAACACCATATATTTT. Its translation is CASSLGTGSGNTIYF.

V gene TRBV10-1 combines with J gene TRBJ2-7; 8 bases align to TRBD2. The CDR3 is made up of 11 amino acids. J was trimmed by 6 bases and V by 8 bases; bases with no gene match: 3. Germline lookup yields CDR1 WNHNN and CDR2 SYGVQD (reference sequence). The CDR3 sequence: CASSGGGEQYF. CDR3 DNA: TGCGCCAGCTCGGGAGGGGGCGAGCAGTACTTC.

The chain recombines TRBV19 with TRBJ1-5; 7 bases are shared with TRBD1. Germline V CDR1 and CDR2: LNHDA, SQIVND (reference sequence). The CDR3 covers 16 residues. The V segment lost 5 bases and the J segment 5 bases; nucleotides outside the gene matches: 12. Here the CDR3 reads CASSANGQDLYQPQHF. The CDR3 DNA sequence: TGTGCCAGTAGTGCCAACGGACAGGACCTATATCAGCCCCAGCATTTT. Complete variable domain (other parts from reference TRBV19 and TRBJ1-5): DGGITQSPKYLFRKEGQNVTLSCEQNLNHDAMYWYRQDPGQGLRLIYYSQIVNDFQKGDIAEGYSVSREKKESFPLTVTSAQKNPTAFYLCASSANGQDLYQPQHFGDGTRLSIL.

V and J are TRBV6-6 and TRBJ2-7, with 7 bases lining up with TRBD2. Germline V gene data show CDR1 as MNHNY and CDR2 as SVGAGI (reference sequence). This CDR3 comprises 17 residues. The V segment lost 5 bases and the J segment 0 bases; nucleotides outside the gene matches: 13. The CDR3 sequence: CASSPRGVRGSSYEQYF. The CDR3, as DNA: TGTGCCAGCAGTCCACGGGGGGTCCGGGGGTCCTCCTACGAGCAGTACTTC.

The chain is built from TRBV27 and TRBJ1-2, with TRBD1 as a possible D gene (6 bases). Per germline, CDR1 MNHEY and CDR2 SMNVEV (reference sequence). This CDR3 is 13 amino acids long. V was clipped by 5 bases and J by 8 bases, with 15 bases between them. The CDR3 protein is CASSPNRADGYTF. CDR3 bases: TGTGCCAGCAGTCCTAACAGGGCGGACGGCTACACCTTC.

This clone was picked up a small number of times. The DNA for the CDR3 is TGTGCCAGCAGTGGGACAGGGGCTCAGCCCCAGCATTTT. The encoded protein is CASSGTGAQPQHF. This chain joins TRBV6-4 and TRBJ1-5; 9 positions match TRBD1. V shed 4 bases, J shed 6 bases, and the junction held 1 base outside the gene matches. The CDR3 is made up of 13 amino acids. Germline V gene sequence: CDR1 MRHNA, CDR2 SNTAGT.

The J gene is TRBJ1-5, the V gene TRBV6-1; D possibly corresponds to TRBD1 (5 bases). The V and J ends lost 2 bases and 9 bases respectively, with 17 bases between them. There are 15 residues in the CDR3. CDR1 is MNHNS and CDR2 is SASEGT in the germline V gene. As DNA, the CDR3 is TGTGCCAGCAGTGAACTAGGGCAGGGCCGATCGCCCCAGCATTTT. This gives the protein CASSELGQGRSPQHF.

This clone was seen only a few times. The chain links TRBV2 to TRBJ1-1, with 10 bases identical to TRBD1. The V segment lost 9 bases and the J segment 3 bases; nucleotides outside the gene matches: 7. The CDR3 extends over 14 amino acids. The germline V gene has CDR1 SNHLY and CDR2 FYNNEI. In DNA form, the CDR3 reads TGTGCCAGGGGGGGACAGGGGCCGTACACTGAAGCTTTCTTT. Its translation is CARGGQGPYTEAFF.

The gene calls are TRBV19 and TRBJ1-3; TRBD1 matches at 7 bases. Germline V gene lookup returns CDR1 LNHDA and CDR2 SQIVND (reference sequence). This CDR3 contains 14 residues. Unmatched junction bases numbered 5, after V lost 5 bases and J lost 4 bases. This CDR3 reads CASSAPDRGNTIYF. The CDR3 coding sequence is TGTGCCAGTAGTGCCCCGGACAGGGGAAACACCATATATTTT.

V is TRBV18 and J is TRBJ1-4; 7 nucleotides match TRBD1. The trim removed 6 bases at V and 7 bases at J, leaving 11 bases unmatched. This CDR3 comprises 15 residues. Germline CDR1 KGHSH, CDR2 LQKENI. CDR3 sequence reads: CASSSVQGKPEKLFF. Written as DNA, the CDR3 is TGTGCCAGCTCCTCGGTACAGGGGAAACCTGAAAAACTGTTTTTT. The whole variable domain, remainder taken from reference TRBV18 and TRBJ1-4, is NAGVMQNPRHLVRRRGQEARLRCSPMKGHSHVYWYRQLPEEGLKFMVYLQKENIIDESGMPKERFSAEFPKEGPSILRIQQVVRGDSAAYFCASSSVQGKPEKLFFGSGTQLSVL.

The rearrangement joins TRBV3-1 (or the pseudogene TRBV3-2) to TRBJ1-4, with D perhaps TRBD1 (6 bases). With 2 bases removed from V and 8 bases from J, the gap between germline ends came to 12 bases. This CDR3 has 14 residues. Germline-derived CDR1 and CDR2 are LGHDT and YNNKEL (reference sequence). Written as DNA, the CDR3 is TGTGCCAGCAGCCAACTTACAACAGGGGAAAAACTGTTTTTT. It codes for CASSQLTTGEKLFF.